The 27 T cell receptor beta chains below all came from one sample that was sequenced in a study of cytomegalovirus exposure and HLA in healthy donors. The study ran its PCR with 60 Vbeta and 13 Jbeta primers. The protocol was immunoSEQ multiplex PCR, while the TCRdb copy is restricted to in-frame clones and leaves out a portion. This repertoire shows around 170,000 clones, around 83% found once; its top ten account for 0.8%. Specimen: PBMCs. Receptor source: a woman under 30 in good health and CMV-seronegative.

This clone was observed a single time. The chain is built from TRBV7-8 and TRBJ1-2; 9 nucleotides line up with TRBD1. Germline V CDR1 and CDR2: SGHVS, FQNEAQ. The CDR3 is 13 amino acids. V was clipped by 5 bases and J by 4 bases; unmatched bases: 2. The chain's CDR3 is CASSLGQGYGYTF. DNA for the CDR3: TGTGCCAGCAGCCTGGGACAGGGCTATGGCTACACCTTC.

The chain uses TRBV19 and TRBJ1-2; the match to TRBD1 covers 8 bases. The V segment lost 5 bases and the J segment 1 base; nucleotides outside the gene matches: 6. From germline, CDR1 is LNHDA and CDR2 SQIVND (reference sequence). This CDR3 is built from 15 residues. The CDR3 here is CASSETTGVNYGYTF. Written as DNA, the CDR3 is TGTGCCAGTAGTGAAACGACAGGGGTTAACTATGGCTACACCTTC.

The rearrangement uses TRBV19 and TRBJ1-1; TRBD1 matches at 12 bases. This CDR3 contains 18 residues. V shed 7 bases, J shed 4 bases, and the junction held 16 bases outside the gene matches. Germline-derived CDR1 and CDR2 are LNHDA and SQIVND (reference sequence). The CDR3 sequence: CASTIDRDRGRRGTEAFF. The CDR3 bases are TGTGCCAGTACCATTGACCGGGACAGGGGGCGCCGGGGCACTGAAGCTTTCTTT.

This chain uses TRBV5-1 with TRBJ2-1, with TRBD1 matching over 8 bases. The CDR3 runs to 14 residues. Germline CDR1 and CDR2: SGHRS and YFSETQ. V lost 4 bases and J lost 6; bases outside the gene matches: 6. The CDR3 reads CASSPGQGFNEQFF. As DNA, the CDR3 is TGCGCCAGCAGCCCCGGACAGGGCTTCAATGAGCAGTTCTTC.

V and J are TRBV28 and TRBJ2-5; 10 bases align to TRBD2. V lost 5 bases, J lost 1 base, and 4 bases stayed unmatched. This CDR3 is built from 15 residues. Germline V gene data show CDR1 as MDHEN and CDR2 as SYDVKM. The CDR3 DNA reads TGTGCCAGCAGTCTAGCGGGAGAGCTCCAAGAGACCCAGTACTTC. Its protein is CASSLAGELQETQYF.

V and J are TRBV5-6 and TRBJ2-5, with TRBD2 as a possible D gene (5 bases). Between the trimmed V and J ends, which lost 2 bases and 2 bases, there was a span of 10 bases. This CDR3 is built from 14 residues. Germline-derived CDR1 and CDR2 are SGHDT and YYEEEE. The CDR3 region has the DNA TGTGCCAGCAGCTTTCTACCGGGACAAGAGACCCAGTACTTC. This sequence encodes CASSFLPGQETQYF.

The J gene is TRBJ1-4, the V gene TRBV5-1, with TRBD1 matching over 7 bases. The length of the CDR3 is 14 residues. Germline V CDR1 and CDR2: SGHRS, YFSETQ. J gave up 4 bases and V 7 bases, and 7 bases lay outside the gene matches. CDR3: CASGLTGDNEKLFF. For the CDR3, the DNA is TGCGCCAGCGGATTAACAGGGGATAATGAAAAACTGTTTTTT.

CDR3 bases: TGTGCCAGCAGCTCCGGACTATCTGGAAACACCATATATTTT. The encoded protein is CASSSGLSGNTIYF. The rearrangement links TRBV11-3 to TRBJ1-3; D gene unclear. Looked up from germline, CDR1 is SGHNT and CDR2 is YENEEA. Trimming removed 4 bases at V and 1 base at J, with 8 bases between. The CDR3 is 14 residues long.

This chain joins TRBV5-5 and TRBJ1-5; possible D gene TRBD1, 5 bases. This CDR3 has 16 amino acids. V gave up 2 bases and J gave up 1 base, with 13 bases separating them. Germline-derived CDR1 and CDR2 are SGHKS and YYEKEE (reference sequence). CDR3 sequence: CASSFQPAGSNQPQHF. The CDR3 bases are TGTGCCAGCAGCTTCCAGCCCGCAGGGAGCAATCAGCCCCAGCATTTT. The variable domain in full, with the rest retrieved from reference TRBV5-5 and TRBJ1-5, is DAGVTQSPTHLIKTRGQQVTLRCSPISGHKSVSWYQQVLGQGPQFIFQYYEKEERGRGNFPDRFSARQFPNYSSELNVNALLLGDSALYLCASSFQPAGSNQPQHFGDGTRLSIL.

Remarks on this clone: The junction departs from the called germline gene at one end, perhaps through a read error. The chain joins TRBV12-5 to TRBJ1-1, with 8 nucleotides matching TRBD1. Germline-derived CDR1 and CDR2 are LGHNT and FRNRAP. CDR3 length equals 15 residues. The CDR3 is CAGGEGQGWKSEAFF. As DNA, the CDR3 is TGTGCTGGTGGTGAAGGACAGGGATGGAAGTCTGAAGCTTTCTTT.

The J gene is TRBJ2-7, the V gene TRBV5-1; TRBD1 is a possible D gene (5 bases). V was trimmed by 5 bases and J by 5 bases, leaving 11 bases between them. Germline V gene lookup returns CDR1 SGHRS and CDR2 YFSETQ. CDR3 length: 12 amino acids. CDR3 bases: TGCGCCAGCAGTTCAGGGCTCGACGAGCAGTACTTC. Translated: CASSSGLDEQYF.

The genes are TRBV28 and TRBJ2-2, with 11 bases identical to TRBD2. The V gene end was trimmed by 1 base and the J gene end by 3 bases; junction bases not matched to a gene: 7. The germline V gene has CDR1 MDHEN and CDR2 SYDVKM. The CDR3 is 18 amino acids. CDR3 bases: TGTGCCAGCAGTTTATTCACTAGCGGGAGTGGGTACACCGGGGAGCTGTTTTTT. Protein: CASSLFTSGSGYTGELFF.

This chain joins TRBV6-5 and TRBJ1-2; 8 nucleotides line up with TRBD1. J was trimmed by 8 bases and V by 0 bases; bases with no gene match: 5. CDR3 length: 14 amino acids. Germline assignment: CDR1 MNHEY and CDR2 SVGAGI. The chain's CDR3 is CASSYSQGAMGYTF. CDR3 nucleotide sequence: TGTGCCAGCAGTTACTCTCAGGGGGCTATGGGCTACACCTTC.

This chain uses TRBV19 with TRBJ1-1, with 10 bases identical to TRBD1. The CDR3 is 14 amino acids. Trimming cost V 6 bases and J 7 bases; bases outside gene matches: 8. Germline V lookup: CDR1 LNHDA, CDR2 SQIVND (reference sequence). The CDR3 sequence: CASSPGQGNREAFF. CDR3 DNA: TGTGCCAGTAGCCCGGGACAGGGGAACCGTGAAGCTTTCTTT.

The CDR3 DNA reads as TGTGCCAGCAGACGAGGCGGGGGCCGGGGCACCGGGGAGCTGTTTTTT. This codes for CASRRGGGRGTGELFF. V and J are TRBV27 and TRBJ2-2, with D possibly being TRBD2 (7 bases). V was clipped by 6 bases and J by 4 bases, with 18 bases between them. Per germline, CDR1 MNHEY and CDR2 SMNVEV (reference sequence). This CDR3 region has 16 residues.

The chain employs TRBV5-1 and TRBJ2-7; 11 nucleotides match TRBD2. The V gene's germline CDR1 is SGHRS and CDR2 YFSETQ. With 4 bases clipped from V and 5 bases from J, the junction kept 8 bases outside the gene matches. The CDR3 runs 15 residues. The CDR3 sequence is CASSGIAGGPDEQYF. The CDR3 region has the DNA TGCGCCAGCAGCGGGATAGCGGGAGGGCCGGACGAGCAGTACTTC.

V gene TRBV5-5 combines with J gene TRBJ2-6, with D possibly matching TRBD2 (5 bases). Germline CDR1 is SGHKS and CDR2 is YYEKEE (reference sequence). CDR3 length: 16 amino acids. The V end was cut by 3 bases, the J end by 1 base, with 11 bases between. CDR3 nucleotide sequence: TGTGCCAGCAGCTCCGGACTGGGGTCTGGGGCCAACGTCCTGACTTTC. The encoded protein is CASSSGLGSGANVLTF.

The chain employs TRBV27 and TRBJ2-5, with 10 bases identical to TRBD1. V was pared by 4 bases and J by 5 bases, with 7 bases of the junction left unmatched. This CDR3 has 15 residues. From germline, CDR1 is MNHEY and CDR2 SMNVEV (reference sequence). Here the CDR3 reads CASSYGTGDGETQYF. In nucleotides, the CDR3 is TGTGCCAGCAGTTATGGGACAGGGGATGGTGAGACCCAGTACTTC.

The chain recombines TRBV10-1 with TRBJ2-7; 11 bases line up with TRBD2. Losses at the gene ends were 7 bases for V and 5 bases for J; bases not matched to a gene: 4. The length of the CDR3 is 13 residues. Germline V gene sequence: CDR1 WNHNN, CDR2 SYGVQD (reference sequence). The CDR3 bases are TGCGCCAGCACCATTAGCGGGAGGGACGAGCAGTACTTC. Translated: CASTISGRDEQYF.

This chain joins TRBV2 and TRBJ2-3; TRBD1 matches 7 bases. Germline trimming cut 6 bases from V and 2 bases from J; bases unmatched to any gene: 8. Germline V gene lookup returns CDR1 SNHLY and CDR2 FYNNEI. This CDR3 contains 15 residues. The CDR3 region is CASRRGQTNTDTQYF. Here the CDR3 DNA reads TGTGCCAGCAGGAGGGGGCAAACTAACACAGATACGCAGTATTTT. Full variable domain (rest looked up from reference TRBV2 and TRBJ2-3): EPEVTQTPSHQVTQMGQEVILRCVPISNHLYFYWYRQILGQKVEFLVSFYNNEISEKSEIFDDQFSVERPDGSNFTLKIRSTKLEDSAMYFCASRRGQTNTDTQYFGPGTRLTVL.

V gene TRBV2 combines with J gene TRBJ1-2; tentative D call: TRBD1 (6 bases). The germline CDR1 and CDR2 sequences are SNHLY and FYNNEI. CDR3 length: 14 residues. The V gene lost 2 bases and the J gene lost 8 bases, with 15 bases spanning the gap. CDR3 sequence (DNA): TGTGCCAGCAGTGAATGGGGGGGCGATGTCGGCTACACCTTC. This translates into CASSEWGGDVGYTF.

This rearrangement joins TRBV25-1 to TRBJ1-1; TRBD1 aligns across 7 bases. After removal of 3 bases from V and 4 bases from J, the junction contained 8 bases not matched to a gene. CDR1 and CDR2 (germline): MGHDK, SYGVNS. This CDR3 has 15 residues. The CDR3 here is CASSDLTEGATEAFF. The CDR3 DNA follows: TGTGCCAGCAGTGACCTGACAGAGGGGGCCACTGAAGCTTTCTTT.

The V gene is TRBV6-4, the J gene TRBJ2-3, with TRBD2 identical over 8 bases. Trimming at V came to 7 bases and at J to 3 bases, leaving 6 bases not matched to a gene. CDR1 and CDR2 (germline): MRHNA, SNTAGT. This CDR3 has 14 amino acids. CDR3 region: CASNLAGTTDTQYF. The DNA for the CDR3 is TGTGCCAGCAACTTAGCGGGGACGACAGATACGCAGTATTTT.

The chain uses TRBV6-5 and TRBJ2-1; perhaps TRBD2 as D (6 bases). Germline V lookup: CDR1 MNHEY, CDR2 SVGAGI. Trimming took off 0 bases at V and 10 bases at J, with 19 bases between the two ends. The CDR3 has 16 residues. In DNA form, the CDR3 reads TGTGCCAGCAGTTACTCGGGCGGGACTCCACCCTTGGAGCAGTTCTTC. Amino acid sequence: CASSYSGGTPPLEQFF.

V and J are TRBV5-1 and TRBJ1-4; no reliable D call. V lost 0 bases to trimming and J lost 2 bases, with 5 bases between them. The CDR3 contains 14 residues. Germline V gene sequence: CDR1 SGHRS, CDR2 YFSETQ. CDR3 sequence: CASSLGQTNEKLFF. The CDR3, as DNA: TGCGCCAGCAGCTTGGGGCAGACTAATGAAAAACTGTTTTTT. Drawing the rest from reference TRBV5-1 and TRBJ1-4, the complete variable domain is KAGVTQTPRYLIKTRGQQVTLSCSPISGHRSVSWYQQTPGQGLQFLFEYFSETQRNKGNFPGRFSGRQFSNSRSEMNVSTLELGDSALYLCASSLGQTNEKLFFGSGTQLSVL.

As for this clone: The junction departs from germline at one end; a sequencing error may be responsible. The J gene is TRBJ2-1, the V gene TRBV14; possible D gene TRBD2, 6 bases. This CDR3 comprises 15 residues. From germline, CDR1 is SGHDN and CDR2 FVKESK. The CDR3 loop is CAGSEEGRGYNEQFF. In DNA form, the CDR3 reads TGTGCCGGCAGCGAAGAGGGGCGGGGCTACAATGAGCAGTTCTTC.

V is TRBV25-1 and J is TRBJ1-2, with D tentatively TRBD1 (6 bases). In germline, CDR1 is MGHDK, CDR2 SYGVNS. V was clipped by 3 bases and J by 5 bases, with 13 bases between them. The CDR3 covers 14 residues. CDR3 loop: CASSDPGVWYGYTF. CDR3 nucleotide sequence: TGTGCCAGCAGTGACCCAGGGGTTTGGTATGGCTACACCTTC.